This T cell receptor beta chain derives from a study of blood T cell repertoires in COVID-19 (dated by TCRdb to the early 2020s). A note on the overall study: Samples covering the acute and convalescent phases of COVID-19 were provided by collaborators in the United States, Italy and Spain. The samples were drawn from two sources: the first 160 participants of the ongoing ImmuneRACE study, and 1,254 subjects contributed by 6 global collaborators. Where available, HLA class I and class II types were taken from metadata supplied by the sample provider and were not determined by assay-based typing. The prospective study material was composed of cDNA or gDNA derived from T cells, B-cell-depleted T cells, or PBMCs. The repertoires were released in a freely available public database intended as a resource for research on the immune response to SARS-CoV-2. Subjects who had been exposed to COVID-19, were actively infected with it, or had recovered from it provided the deeply sampled blood TCRbeta repertoires that made up the dataset. Sample metadata almost always included a de-identified subject ID, COVID-19 status, age in years and sex.

TCRbeta CDR3 regions were amplified from genomic DNA using the immunoSEQ Assay, a bias-controlled multiplex PCR. Per the source publication's procedure: Within the assay, amplification of reference gene primers was used to estimate how many nucleated cells each sample contained. Sequence reads were collapsed and filtered to measure the absolute abundance of every unique TCRbeta CDR3 rearrangement. For each sample, productive Simpson clonality was calculated as the square root of Simpson's diversity index across productive rearrangements. This is the immuneACCESS table as TCRdb keeps it, with only in-frame sequences that have V and J called. A part of the clones is gone; compared with another copy, unresolved V genes explain less than half, and the rest is unexplained. That table gives V, J and clone size, and the DNA gave D and trimming. This sample gives about 160,000 clones in total; 60% to 85% of them show up just once. The leading ten clones occupy 2.5% to 3.5% of the sample.

Study-level results and caveats: How much clinical and demographic metadata was included differed by source and by participant, and the metadata was provided uncurated.

The collaborating institutions used their own protocols to collect whole blood in K2EDTA tubes. For TCRbeta analysis, collaborator samples were shipped as frozen whole blood, as isolated PBMCs, or as DNA extracted from either sample type. In this sample, this clone turned up once. Its specific antigen is unknown. Nothing much larger sits one base from this clone, and base qualities are not available. This TCR was recovered from a man aged 65 to 85 with acute or convalescent COVID-19. The sequenced material came from peripheral blood.

The CDR3 sequence is CATSGAGEYEQYF. The DNA sequence is as follows: TGTGCCACCAGTGGTGCAGGGGAGTACGAGCAGTACTTC. The sequence links TRBV24-1 to TRBJ2-7; the D region possibly corresponds to TRBD1 (6 bases align). The CDR3 measures 13 amino acids from cysteine to phenylalanine. The read is trimmed to its CDR3 DNA, 39 bases read in frame from base 1. CDR1 KGHDR and CDR2 SFDVKD are derived from the germline V gene. Cut back by 5 bases and 4 bases, the V and J ends lie 11 bases apart.